This T cell receptor beta chain was identified in a study of blood T cells in healthy people across ages. With a J-beta primer mix and a sample-barcoded 5' primer, a second PCR ran about 6 to 11 cycles. Each CDR3 protein is one row after TCRdb ran MiXCR on the 5' RACE reads. Of roughly 800,000 distinct CDR3 sequences in the sample, roughly 60% were seen once. The CDR3 runs 14 residues. Per the germline V gene, CDR1 is DFQATT and CDR2 is SNEGSKA (reference sequence). V lost 6 bases and J lost 6; bases outside the gene matches: 9. The table lists this clonotype with a count of one. The chain employs TRBV20-1 and TRBJ2-1; TRBD1 matches 9 bases. This sequence originates from a man aged 25-45 years in good health. Specimen: blood. CDR3 nucleotides: TGCAGTGCAATACCGGGACAGGGATGCAATGAGCAGTTCTTC. This codes for CSAIPGQGCNEQFF.